A selection of T cell receptor beta chains follows, all from one sample in a study of response to subunit inactivated influenza vaccine. TCRdb re-derived calls from the RT-PCR reads in MiXCR, one entry per CDR3 protein. Of about 520,000 distinct CDR3 sequences listed, about 25% are singletons. Specimen: CD4+ T cells sorted from PBMCs, collected roughly 5 days after vaccination. The receptors come from a man over 45 who received an inactivated influenza vaccine. The CDR3 runs from the conserved cysteine through the conserved F or W. D genes are given only for firm matches. Expanded clones get a size class; other rows say once, few or many, or leave the size out.

d_gene	v_gene	j_gene	len	abundance	CDR3aa	CDR3nt
-	TRBV12-3/TRBV12-4	TRBJ1-2	13	few	CASRSGGTYGYTF	TGTGCCAGCAGGTCGGGGGGCACCTATGGCTACACCTTC
-	TRBV20-1	TRBJ2-1	14	few	CSALRGGHPNEQFF	TGCAGTGCCCTGAGGGGGGGACATCCCAATGAGCAGTTCTTC
-	TRBV4-2	TRBJ2-1	15	-	CASSQGPGDHNEQFF	TGTGCCAGCAGCCAAGGGCCAGGGGACCACAATGAGCAGTTCTTC
-	TRBV5-1	TRBJ1-1	15	-	CASSEGSLSRTEAFF	TGCGCCAGCAGCGAGGGTTCCCTCTCGAGGACTGAAGCTTTCTTT
-	TRBV5-1	TRBJ1-5	14	-	CASSSDGFNQPQHF	TGCGCCAGCAGCTCGGACGGCTTCAATCAGCCCCAGCATTTT
-	TRBV29-1	TRBJ1-1	15	few	CSVEDPTGVNTEAFF	TGCAGCGTTGAAGATCCGACAGGAGTAAACACTGAAGCTTTCTTT
TRBD2	TRBV5-1	TRBJ2-7	14	few	CASSFLAEAYEQYF	TGCGCCAGCAGCTTCCTAGCGGAGGCGTACGAGCAGTACTTC
-	TRBV15	TRBJ2-1	14	-	CATSRDQGYNEQFF	TGTGCCACCAGCAGAGATCAGGGTTACAATGAGCAGTTCTTC
TRBD1	TRBV7-9	TRBJ1-1	15	few	CASSLPLDREFEAFF	TGTGCCAGCAGCTTACCTCTAGACAGGGAATTTGAAGCTTTCTTT
TRBD2	TRBV24-1	TRBJ2-1	18	-	CATSDPTLAGGSYNEQFF	TGTGCCACCAGTGATCCAACACTAGCGGGAGGCTCCTACAATGAGCAGTTCTTC
-	TRBV7-2	TRBJ2-3	17	few	CASSFLSWRGDTDTQYF	TGTGCCAGCAGCTTTCTGTCCTGGCGGGGAGACACAGATACGCAGTATTTT
-	TRBV20-1	TRBJ2-7	12	few	CSASRLTYEQYF	TGCAGTGCTAGTAGGCTGACCTACGAGCAGTACTTC
-	TRBV12-3/TRBV12-4	TRBJ2-7	15	few	CASNLNGVYPYEQYF	TGTGCCAGCAACCTTAACGGGGTCTATCCCTACGAGCAGTACTTC
-	TRBV6-4	TRBJ2-6	17	-	CASESGKRSSGANVLTF	TGTGCCAGCGAGTCAGGGAAAAGGAGCTCTGGGGCCAACGTCCTGACTTTC
-	TRBV3-1	TRBJ2-7	13	-	CASSYQTGYEQYF	TGTGCCAGCAGCTACCAGACAGGCTACGAGCAGTACTTC
TRBD2	TRBV6-1	TRBJ2-4	20	-	CASSEILLAGISTSKNIQYF	TGTGCCAGCAGTGAAATTTTGCTAGCGGGGATATCTACGTCCAAAAACATTCAGTACTTC
TRBD2	TRBV4-3	TRBJ2-3	15	-	CASSQGTSGGGTQYF	TGCGCCAGCAGCCAAGGGACTAGCGGGGGCGGGACGCAGTATTTT
TRBD1	TRBV20-1	TRBJ1-1	14	few	CSARTTGENTEAFF	TGCAGTGCTAGAACTACAGGGGAGAACACTGAAGCTTTCTTT
TRBD2	TRBV29-1	TRBJ2-7	15	-	CSAATGSGRTSEQYF	TGCAGCGCTGCGACCGGAAGCGGGAGGACTAGCGAGCAGTACTTC
-	TRBV7-9	TRBJ2-7	13	-	CASNYEWGDEQYF	TGTGCCAGCAACTACGAGTGGGGCGACGAGCAGTACTTC
TRBD1	TRBV5-1	TRBJ1-2	14	-	CASSTDRGDNGYTF	TGCGCCAGCAGCACCGACAGGGGTGATAATGGCTACACCTTC
TRBD2	TRBV5-1	TRBJ2-7	16	few	CASSRAAGLALHEQYF	TGCGCCAGCAGCCGCGCCGCGGGACTAGCGCTCCACGAGCAGTACTTC
TRBD1	TRBV29-1	TRBJ1-5	12	-	CSAGTGSQPQHF	TGCAGCGCTGGGACAGGGTCGCAGCCCCAGCATTTT
-	TRBV4-3	TRBJ2-7	14	-	CASSPGVQGYEQYF	TGCGCCAGCAGCCCAGGGGTACAGGGCTACGAGCAGTACTTC
TRBD2	TRBV7-8	TRBJ2-1	17	few	CASSLDRGLAGENEQFF	TGTGCCAGCAGCTTGGACAGGGGACTAGCGGGGGAAAATGAGCAGTTCTTC
TRBD2	TRBV20-1	TRBJ2-5	14	few	CSASGTSVQETQYF	TGCAGTGCTTCCGGGACTAGCGTACAAGAGACCCAGTACTTC
-	TRBV5-1	TRBJ1-4	15	-	CASSPWAGEIEKLFF	TGCGCCAGCAGCCCCTGGGCTGGGGAAATTGAAAAACTGTTTTTT
TRBD1	TRBV7-2	TRBJ2-3	15	few	CASSFDRGHGDTQYF	TGTGCCAGCAGTTTTGACAGGGGGCATGGAGATACGCAGTATTTT
-	TRBV15	TRBJ2-3	16	-	CATSRDINQGLDTQYF	TGTGCCACCAGCAGAGATATTAATCAGGGGCTAGATACGCAGTATTTT
TRBD2	TRBV12-3/TRBV12-4	TRBJ2-2	14	-	CASSFSSGSGELFF	TGTGCCAGCAGTTTTTCTAGCGGGTCCGGGGAGCTGTTTTTT
TRBD1	TRBV20-1	TRBJ2-5	15	-	CSAKRSDRGQETQYF	TGCAGTGCTAAGAGGTCGGACAGGGGCCAAGAGACCCAGTACTTC
-	TRBV7-7	TRBJ2-7	14	-	CASSLGSERDEQYF	TGTGCCAGCAGCTTAGGCTCGGAGAGGGACGAGCAGTACTTC
-	TRBV9	TRBJ2-1	15	-	CASSVSASSYNEQFF	TGTGCCAGCAGCGTGAGCGCGAGCTCCTACAATGAGCAGTTCTTC
-	TRBV5-4	TRBJ2-1	14	-	CASCPAPEYNEQFF	TGTGCCAGCTGCCCCGCCCCAGAGTACAATGAGCAGTTCTTC
TRBD1	TRBV12-3/TRBV12-4	TRBJ1-6	20	few	CASSSALRQGWSSYNSPLHF	TGTGCCAGCAGTTCGGCCCTTAGACAGGGATGGAGCTCCTATAATTCACCCCTCCACTTT
TRBD2	TRBV12-3/TRBV12-4	TRBJ2-1	15	few	CASSASGARHNEQFF	TGTGCCAGCAGTGCTAGCGGAGCCAGGCACAATGAGCAGTTCTTC
-	TRBV20-1	TRBJ2-2	13	few	CSARAEGPGELFF	TGCAGTGCTAGAGCCGAGGGTCCCGGGGAGCTGTTTTTT